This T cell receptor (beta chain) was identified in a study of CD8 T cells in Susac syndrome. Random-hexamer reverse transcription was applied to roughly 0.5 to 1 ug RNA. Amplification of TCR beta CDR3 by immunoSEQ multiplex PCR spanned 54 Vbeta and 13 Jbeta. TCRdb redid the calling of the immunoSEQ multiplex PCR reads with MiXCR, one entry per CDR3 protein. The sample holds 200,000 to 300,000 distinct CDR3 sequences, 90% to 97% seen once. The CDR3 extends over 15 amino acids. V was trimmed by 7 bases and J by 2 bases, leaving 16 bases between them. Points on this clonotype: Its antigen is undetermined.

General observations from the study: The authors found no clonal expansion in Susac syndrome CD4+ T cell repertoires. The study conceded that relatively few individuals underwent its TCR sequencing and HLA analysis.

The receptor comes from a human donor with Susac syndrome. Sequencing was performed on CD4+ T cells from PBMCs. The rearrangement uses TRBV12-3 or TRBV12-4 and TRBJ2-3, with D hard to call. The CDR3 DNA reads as TGTGCCAGCAACCCCCGCGGCCACTTCACAGATACGCAGTATTTT. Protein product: CASNPRGHFTDTQYF.